These 3 T cell receptor beta chains came from one sample sequenced in a study of blood T cell repertoires in COVID-19. The table came from immunoSEQ multiplex PCR; TCRdb's copy has only in-frame clones and leaves some out. Among about 89,000 clones, 65% to 85% were seen once, and the ten largest hold 6.3%. The sequenced sample was peripheral blood. All receptors derive from a man in his sixties or seventies with COVID-19, enrolled during active disease.

The rearrangement uses TRBV7-9 and TRBJ2-3; 15 nucleotides align to TRBD2. Germline CDR1 is SEHNR and CDR2 is FQNEAQ (reference sequence). This CDR3 has 16 residues. With 3 bases clipped from V and 3 bases from J, the junction kept 1 base outside the gene matches. The CDR3 DNA is TGTGCCAGCAGCTTGGGGACTAGCGGGGGGACAGATACGCAGTATTTT. This gives the protein CASSLGTSGGTDTQYF.

This clone was recorded a few times. V usage is TRBV6-6 and J usage is TRBJ1-1; TRBD1 matches 7 bases. This CDR3 spans 13 amino acids. The V gene's germline CDR1 is MNHNY and CDR2 SVGAGI (reference sequence). V trimming: 6 bases; J trimming: 4 bases; junction bases outside the gene matches: 5. The CDR3 DNA reads as TGTGCCAGCAGCCCAACAGGGGTCACTGAAGCTTTCTTT. This sequence encodes CASSPTGVTEAFF.

The rearrangement uses TRBV6-5 and TRBJ1-5; D may be TRBD1 (5 bases). V gave up 6 bases and J gave up 4 bases, with 16 bases separating them. The CDR3 sequence is 15 residues long. Germline assignment: CDR1 MNHEY and CDR2 SVGAGI. CDR3 region: CASSRVMGNNQPQHF. CDR3 coding DNA: TGTGCCAGCAGCAGGGTGATGGGTAATAATCAGCCCCAGCATTTT.